A selection of T cell receptor beta chains follows, all from one sample in a study of T cell clones after liver transplantation. The method was immunoSEQ multiplex PCR; TCRdb's version includes in-frame clones alone and lacks a portion of them. The table includes over 90,000 clones, under 90% detected once. Here the sequenced sample was CD4+ T cells from blood, taken approximately 43 months after liver transplant. The receptor source for this set is a human patient who received a liver transplant. Some T cells may originate from the graft donor. CDR3s include the opening cysteine and the closing phenylalanine or tryptophan. A D gene is named only where the DNA matches it firmly. Clone sizes are given selectively: once, few, many, or a class where the clone is expanded.

D gene: -; clone size: -; V gene: TRBV19; J gene: TRBJ1-2; CDR3 protein: CASSPGGYTF; CDR3 DNA: TGTGCCAGTAGCCCGGGCGGCTACACCTTC
D gene: -; clone size: -; V gene: TRBV7-9; J gene: TRBJ1-1; CDR3 protein: CASSFSDTEAFF; CDR3 DNA: TGTGCCAGCAGCTTTTCTGACACTGAAGCTTTCTTT
D gene: TRBD1; clone size: -; V gene: TRBV27; J gene: TRBJ1-1; CDR3 protein: CASSRQQGAPGEAFF; CDR3 DNA: TGTGCCAGCAGTCGTCAACAGGGGGCGCCCGGTGAAGCTTTCTTT
D gene: TRBD1; clone size: -; V gene: TRBV11-3; J gene: TRBJ2-7; CDR3 protein: CASSPRTGNEQYF; CDR3 DNA: TGTGCCAGCAGCCCAAGGACAGGCAACGAGCAGTACTTC
D gene: TRBD1; clone size: -; V gene: TRBV19; J gene: TRBJ1-4; CDR3 protein: CASSPGQDATNEKLFF; CDR3 DNA: TGTGCCAGTAGCCCGGGACAGGACGCAACTAATGAAAAACTGTTTTTT
D gene: -; clone size: -; V gene: TRBV7-2; J gene: TRBJ2-6; CDR3 protein: CASSSGGSGANVLTF; CDR3 DNA: TGTGCCAGCAGCTCCGGGGGCTCTGGGGCCAACGTCCTGACTTTC
D gene: -; clone size: -; V gene: TRBV2; J gene: TRBJ1-6; CDR3 protein: CASSLQGRKSPLHF; CDR3 DNA: TGTGCCAGCAGTTTACAGGGACGAAAATCACCCCTCCACTTT
D gene: -; clone size: -; V gene: TRBV4-1; J gene: TRBJ1-2; CDR3 protein: CASSQDQLYNYGYTF; CDR3 DNA: TGCGCCAGCAGCCAAGATCAACTTTATAACTATGGCTACACCTTC
D gene: -; clone size: -; V gene: TRBV5-1; J gene: TRBJ1-2; CDR3 protein: CASSLGQAPWGYTF; CDR3 DNA: TGCGCCAGCAGCTTGGGGCAAGCCCCTTGGGGCTACACCTTC
D gene: -; clone size: -; V gene: TRBV5-1; J gene: TRBJ2-1; CDR3 protein: CASSLARASYNEQFF; CDR3 DNA: TGCGCCAGCAGCTTGGCCAGGGCCTCCTACAATGAGCAGTTCTTC
D gene: TRBD1; clone size: -; V gene: TRBV5-8; J gene: TRBJ2-2; CDR3 protein: CASSPQDRANTGELFF; CDR3 DNA: TGTGCCAGCAGCCCACAGGACAGGGCGAACACCGGGGAGCTGTTTTTT
D gene: TRBD1; clone size: -; V gene: TRBV7-3; J gene: TRBJ1-1; CDR3 protein: CASSPRQGRAFF; CDR3 DNA: TGTGCCAGCAGTCCCCGACAGGGGCGAGCTTTCTTT
D gene: TRBD1; clone size: once; V gene: TRBV5-5; J gene: TRBJ2-5; CDR3 protein: CASSLLRGPVETQYF; CDR3 DNA: TGTGCCAGCAGCTTATTAAGGGGGCCCGTGGAGACCCAGTACTTC
D gene: -; clone size: once; V gene: TRBV5-4; J gene: TRBJ1-1; CDR3 protein: CASSLVRGNAEAFF; CDR3 DNA: TGTGCCAGCAGCTTGGTCCGGGGAAACGCTGAAGCTTTCTTT
D gene: -; clone size: once; V gene: TRBV5-1; J gene: TRBJ2-2; CDR3 protein: CASSLIGQVNTGELFF; CDR3 DNA: TGCGCCAGCAGCTTGATAGGCCAGGTCAACACCGGGGAGCTGTTTTTT
D gene: -; clone size: few; V gene: TRBV7-3; J gene: TRBJ1-1; CDR3 protein: CASSLLGGNTEAFF; CDR3 DNA: TGTGCCAGCAGCTTATTAGGGGGGAACACTGAAGCTTTCTTT
D gene: -; clone size: few; V gene: TRBV7-2; J gene: TRBJ2-2; CDR3 protein: CASSLNSGGAGELFF; CDR3 DNA: TGTGCCAGCAGCTTAAATAGCGGCGGGGCCGGGGAGCTGTTTTTT
D gene: -; clone size: -; V gene: TRBV6-6; J gene: TRBJ1-4; CDR3 protein: CASSYAGATNEKLFF; CDR3 DNA: TGTGCCAGCAGTTATGCAGGGGCGACCAATGAAAAACTGTTTTTT
D gene: -; clone size: -; V gene: TRBV5-6; J gene: TRBJ2-7; CDR3 protein: CASSLDSGKANEQYF; CDR3 DNA: TGTGCCAGCAGCCTAGATTCGGGGAAGGCCAACGAGCAGTACTTC
D gene: TRBD2; clone size: -; V gene: TRBV25-1; J gene: TRBJ2-3; CDR3 protein: CASSAGLAGADTQYF; CDR3 DNA: TGTGCCAGCAGTGCGGGACTAGCGGGAGCAGATACGCAGTATTTT
D gene: TRBD2; clone size: -; V gene: TRBV27; J gene: TRBJ2-7; CDR3 protein: CASSFLAGGREQYF; CDR3 DNA: TGTGCCAGCAGTTTCCTAGCGGGAGGGCGTGAGCAGTACTTC
D gene: TRBD1; clone size: -; V gene: TRBV19; J gene: TRBJ1-1; CDR3 protein: CASSTQTGDTEAFF; CDR3 DNA: TGTGCCAGTAGTACCCAAACAGGGGACACTGAAGCTTTCTTT
D gene: -; clone size: -; V gene: TRBV21-1; J gene: TRBJ2-2; CDR3 protein: CASSKSGGSANTGELFF; CDR3 DNA: TGTGCCAGCAGCAAGTCCGGGGGCAGCGCGAACACCGGGGAGCTGTTTTTT
D gene: TRBD1; clone size: -; V gene: TRBV5-4; J gene: TRBJ2-7; CDR3 protein: CASSTTGLRLPYEQYF; CDR3 DNA: TGTGCCAGCAGCACGACAGGGTTACGACTCCCCTACGAGCAGTACTTC
D gene: TRBD1; clone size: -; V gene: TRBV2; J gene: TRBJ1-5; CDR3 protein: CASSPRDRGQPQHF; CDR3 DNA: TGTGCCAGCAGCCCCCGGGACAGGGGTCAGCCCCAGCATTTT
D gene: -; clone size: -; V gene: TRBV5-1; J gene: TRBJ2-7; CDR3 protein: CASSTNAGTSYEQYF; CDR3 DNA: TGCGCCAGCAGTACTAATGCAGGGACCTCCTACGAGCAGTACTTC
D gene: -; clone size: -; V gene: TRBV13; J gene: TRBJ1-2; CDR3 protein: CASSLGNYGYTF; CDR3 DNA: TGTGCCAGCAGCTTAGGGAACTATGGCTACACCTTC
D gene: TRBD1; clone size: -; V gene: TRBV30; J gene: TRBJ1-5; CDR3 protein: CAWGTGGPNPIKPQHF; CDR3 DNA: TGTGCCTGGGGGACAGGAGGCCCCAACCCAATCAAGCCCCAGCATTTT
D gene: -; clone size: -; V gene: TRBV7-2; J gene: TRBJ2-7; CDR3 protein: CASSRGTHLHEQYF; CDR3 DNA: TGTGCCAGCAGCCGAGGGACCCACTTGCACGAGCAGTACTTC
D gene: -; clone size: -; V gene: TRBV5-1; J gene: TRBJ1-5; CDR3 protein: CASSLVADQPQHF; CDR3 DNA: TGCGCCAGCAGCTTGGTGGCCGATCAGCCCCAGCATTTT
D gene: -; clone size: few; V gene: TRBV6-5; J gene: TRBJ2-1; CDR3 protein: CAISGTINEQFF; CDR3 DNA: TGTGCCATATCCGGGACCATCAATGAGCAGTTCTTC
D gene: TRBD2; clone size: -; V gene: TRBV7-3; J gene: TRBJ2-7; CDR3 protein: CASSAGTSGGEQYF; CDR3 DNA: TGTGCCAGCAGCGCCGGGACTAGCGGTGGCGAGCAGTACTTC
D gene: -; clone size: -; V gene: TRBV4-3; J gene: TRBJ1-1; CDR3 protein: CASSPRIGTNTEAFF; CDR3 DNA: TGCGCCAGCAGCCCTCGAATCGGGACGAACACTGAAGCTTTCTTT
D gene: -; clone size: -; V gene: TRBV19; J gene: TRBJ2-5; CDR3 protein: CASSMGRVGRDTKETQYF; CDR3 DNA: TGTGCCAGTAGTATGGGTAGGGTGGGGAGAGACACAAAAGAGACCCAGTACTTC
D gene: TRBD2; clone size: -; V gene: TRBV14; J gene: TRBJ2-1; CDR3 protein: CASSGGLAGYHGEQFF; CDR3 DNA: TGTGCCAGCAGCGGCGGACTAGCGGGGTATCACGGGGAGCAGTTCTTC
D gene: -; clone size: -; V gene: TRBV5-1; J gene: TRBJ1-4; CDR3 protein: CASSWPKGSTNEKLFF; CDR3 DNA: TGCGCCAGCAGCTGGCCGAAGGGTTCAACTAATGAAAAACTGTTTTTT
D gene: TRBD1; clone size: -; V gene: TRBV18; J gene: TRBJ2-5; CDR3 protein: CASSLQGEETQYF; CDR3 DNA: TGTGCCAGCTCACTACAGGGGGAGGAGACCCAGTACTTC
D gene: TRBD1; clone size: -; V gene: TRBV10-3; J gene: TRBJ2-7; CDR3 protein: CAISGQGYEQYF; CDR3 DNA: TGTGCCATCAGTGGACAGGGCTACGAGCAGTACTTC
D gene: TRBD1; clone size: -; V gene: TRBV10-3; J gene: TRBJ1-1; CDR3 protein: CATQGTNTEAFF; CDR3 DNA: TGTGCCACACAGGGGACGAACACTGAAGCTTTCTTT
D gene: TRBD1; clone size: -; V gene: TRBV5-1; J gene: TRBJ2-7; CDR3 protein: CASSIGQVQHQFYYEQYF; CDR3 DNA: TGCGCCAGCAGCATAGGACAGGTCCAACACCAATTCTACTACGAGCAGTACTTC
D gene: -; clone size: -; V gene: TRBV13; J gene: TRBJ2-3; CDR3 protein: CASSLRQGSTDTQYF; CDR3 DNA: TGTGCCAGCAGCTTACGGCAGGGAAGCACAGATACGCAGTATTTT
D gene: TRBD1; clone size: -; V gene: TRBV19; J gene: TRBJ1-1; CDR3 protein: CASTTGGVPKQEAFF; CDR3 DNA: TGTGCCAGCACGACAGGGGGCGTGCCTAAACAGGAAGCTTTCTTT
D gene: -; clone size: -; V gene: TRBV7-9; J gene: TRBJ2-5; CDR3 protein: CASSLDQQETQYF; CDR3 DNA: TGTGCCAGCAGCTTAGATCAGCAAGAGACCCAGTACTTC
D gene: -; clone size: once; V gene: TRBV19; J gene: TRBJ1-2; CDR3 protein: CASTSGAALNYGYTF; CDR3 DNA: TGTGCCAGTACAAGCGGGGCAGCTCTTAACTATGGCTACACCTTC
D gene: -; clone size: -; V gene: TRBV6-5; J gene: TRBJ1-2; CDR3 protein: CASSGPSRSYGYTF; CDR3 DNA: TGTGCCAGCAGTGGGCCCTCCAGATCCTATGGCTACACCTTC
D gene: -; clone size: -; V gene: TRBV4-2; J gene: TRBJ2-7; CDR3 protein: CASSQAQVRSGASYEQYF; CDR3 DNA: TGTGCCAGCAGCCAAGCGCAGGTGAGAAGCGGAGCTTCCTACGAGCAGTACTTC
D gene: -; clone size: -; V gene: TRBV7-2; J gene: TRBJ1-1; CDR3 protein: CASSLGGRTEAFF; CDR3 DNA: TGTGCCAGCAGCTTGGGGGGCAGGACTGAAGCTTTCTTT
D gene: -; clone size: -; V gene: TRBV6-5; J gene: TRBJ2-1; CDR3 protein: CASSQSGVSYNEQFF; CDR3 DNA: TGTGCCAGTAGCCAGTCCGGAGTCTCCTACAATGAGCAGTTCTTC
D gene: -; clone size: -; V gene: TRBV9; J gene: TRBJ1-3; CDR3 protein: CASSVVDSGSPGNTIYF; CDR3 DNA: TGTGCCAGCAGCGTAGTGGACAGCGGTAGTCCCGGAAACACCATATATTTT
D gene: TRBD2; clone size: -; V gene: TRBV7-9; J gene: TRBJ2-5; CDR3 protein: CASSLLAGGRETQYF; CDR3 DNA: TGTGCCAGCAGCTTACTAGCGGGAGGACGGGAGACCCAGTACTTC
D gene: TRBD2; clone size: -; V gene: TRBV27; J gene: TRBJ2-5; CDR3 protein: CASRAGTSRETQYF; CDR3 DNA: TGTGCCAGCAGGGCCGGGACTAGTCGGGAGACCCAGTACTTC
D gene: -; clone size: -; V gene: TRBV7-8; J gene: TRBJ2-3; CDR3 protein: CASSLAEGTDTQYF; CDR3 DNA: TGTGCCAGCAGCTTAGCGGAGGGAACAGATACGCAGTATTTT
D gene: -; clone size: -; V gene: TRBV7-2; J gene: TRBJ2-3; CDR3 protein: CASSLYGDTQYF; CDR3 DNA: TGTGCCAGCAGCTTATACGGAGATACGCAGTATTTT
D gene: TRBD1; clone size: -; V gene: TRBV7-2; J gene: TRBJ1-4; CDR3 protein: CASSFQGAGEKLFF; CDR3 DNA: TGTGCCAGCAGCTTTCAGGGGGCTGGAGAAAAACTGTTTTTT
D gene: -; clone size: -; V gene: TRBV7-2; J gene: TRBJ2-5; CDR3 protein: CASSLVLETQYF; CDR3 DNA: TGTGCCAGCAGCTTAGTTCTGGAGACCCAGTACTTC
D gene: TRBD2; clone size: -; V gene: TRBV7-3; J gene: TRBJ2-7; CDR3 protein: CAKGSSSGRDYEQYF; CDR3 DNA: TGTGCCAAGGGATCGTCTAGCGGGAGGGACTACGAGCAGTACTTC
D gene: TRBD2; clone size: -; V gene: TRBV6-1; J gene: TRBJ2-7; CDR3 protein: CASRRTSGRAYEQYF; CDR3 DNA: TGTGCCAGCAGGAGGACTAGCGGGAGGGCCTACGAGCAGTACTTC
D gene: -; clone size: -; V gene: TRBV11-1; J gene: TRBJ1-1; CDR3 protein: CASSRSRGTEAFF; CDR3 DNA: TGTGCCAGCAGCCGTTCCAGGGGTACTGAAGCTTTCTTT
D gene: -; clone size: -; V gene: TRBV28; J gene: TRBJ2-5; CDR3 protein: CASSLAGRLGSQETQYF; CDR3 DNA: TGTGCCAGCAGTTTAGCGGGACGGCTGGGGAGCCAAGAGACCCAGTACTTC